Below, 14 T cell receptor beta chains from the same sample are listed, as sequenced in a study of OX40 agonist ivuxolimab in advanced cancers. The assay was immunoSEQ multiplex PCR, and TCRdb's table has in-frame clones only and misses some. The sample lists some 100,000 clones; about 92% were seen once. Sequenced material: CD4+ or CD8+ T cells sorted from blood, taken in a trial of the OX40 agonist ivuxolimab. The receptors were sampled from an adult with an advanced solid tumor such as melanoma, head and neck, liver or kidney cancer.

Here the CDR3 DNA reads TGTGCCAGCAGCGTAGGGGGAGGGCAAGAGACCCAGTACTTC. Translated, it gives CASSVGGGQETQYF. The chain has TRBV9 and TRBJ2-5, with 7 bases identical to TRBD2. The CDR3 is made up of 14 amino acids. Germline CDR1 SGDLS, CDR2 YYNGEE. Losses at the gene ends were 0 bases for V and 2 bases for J; bases not matched to a gene: 1.

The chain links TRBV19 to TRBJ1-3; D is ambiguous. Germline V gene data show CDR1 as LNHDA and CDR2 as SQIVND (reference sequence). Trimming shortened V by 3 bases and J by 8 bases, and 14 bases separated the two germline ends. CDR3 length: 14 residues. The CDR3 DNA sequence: TGTGCCAGTAGTATTGGCCCCGCAGGAGACACCATATATTTT. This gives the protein CASSIGPAGDTIYF.

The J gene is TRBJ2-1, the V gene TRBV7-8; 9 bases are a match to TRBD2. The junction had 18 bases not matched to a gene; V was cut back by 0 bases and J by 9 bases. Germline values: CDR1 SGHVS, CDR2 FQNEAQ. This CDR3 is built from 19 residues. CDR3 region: CASSLAGSAQGGRVVEQFF. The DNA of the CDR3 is TGTGCCAGCAGCTTAGCGGGGAGCGCCCAAGGCGGGAGGGTCGTTGAGCAGTTCTTC.

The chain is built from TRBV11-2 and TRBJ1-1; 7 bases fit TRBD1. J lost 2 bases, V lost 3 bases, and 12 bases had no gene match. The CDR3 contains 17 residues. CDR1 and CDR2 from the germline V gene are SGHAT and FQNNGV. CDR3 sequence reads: CASSLGPGQPRNTEAFF. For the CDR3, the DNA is TGTGCCAGCAGCTTGGGTCCGGGACAGCCTCGTAACACTGAAGCTTTCTTT.

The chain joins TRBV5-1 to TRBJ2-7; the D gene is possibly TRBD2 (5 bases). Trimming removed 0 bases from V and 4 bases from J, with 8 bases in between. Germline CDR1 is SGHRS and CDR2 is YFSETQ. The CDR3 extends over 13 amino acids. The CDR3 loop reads CASSLARGYEQYF. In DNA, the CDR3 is TGCGCCAGCAGCTTGGCCCGGGGATACGAGCAGTACTTC.

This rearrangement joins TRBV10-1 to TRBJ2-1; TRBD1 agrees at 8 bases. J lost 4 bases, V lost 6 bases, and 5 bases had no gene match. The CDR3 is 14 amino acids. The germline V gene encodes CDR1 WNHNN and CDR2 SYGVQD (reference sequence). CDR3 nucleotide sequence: TGCGCCAGCAGCCGGGACAGGCCTTACAATGAGCAGTTCTTC. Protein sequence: CASSRDRPYNEQFF.

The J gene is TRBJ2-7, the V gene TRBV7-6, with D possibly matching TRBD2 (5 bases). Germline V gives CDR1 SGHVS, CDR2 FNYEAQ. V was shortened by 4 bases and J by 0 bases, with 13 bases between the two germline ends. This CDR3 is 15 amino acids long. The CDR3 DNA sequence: TGTGCCAGCAGCTCCCGCCCGGAGGTCTCCTACGAGCAGTACTTC. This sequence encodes CASSSRPEVSYEQYF. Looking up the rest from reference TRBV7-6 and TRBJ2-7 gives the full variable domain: GAGVSQSPRYKVTKRGQDVALRCDPISGHVSLYWYRQALGQGPEFLTYFNYEAQQDKSGLPNDRFSAERPEGSISTLTIQRTEQRDSAMYRCASSSRPEVSYEQYFGPGTRLTVT.

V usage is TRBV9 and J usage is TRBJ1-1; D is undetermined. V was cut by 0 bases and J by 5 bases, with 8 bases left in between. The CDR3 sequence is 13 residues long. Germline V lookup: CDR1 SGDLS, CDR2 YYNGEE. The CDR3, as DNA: TGTGCCAGCAGCGTAGAAGTTGAGACTGAAGCTTTCTTT. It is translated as CASSVEVETEAFF.

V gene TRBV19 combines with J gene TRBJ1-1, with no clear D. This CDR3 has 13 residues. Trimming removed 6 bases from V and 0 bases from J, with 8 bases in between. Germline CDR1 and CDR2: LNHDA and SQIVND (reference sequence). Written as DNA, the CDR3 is TGTGCCAGTAGACTGACCTTGAACACTGAAGCTTTCTTT. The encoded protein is CASRLTLNTEAFF.

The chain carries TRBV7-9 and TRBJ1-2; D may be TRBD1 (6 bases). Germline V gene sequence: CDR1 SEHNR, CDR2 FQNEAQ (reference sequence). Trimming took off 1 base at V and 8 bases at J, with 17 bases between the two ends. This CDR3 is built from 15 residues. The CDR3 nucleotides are TGTGCCAGCAGCTTAGGACCTGGAACAGGGAACGGCTACACCTTC. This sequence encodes CASSLGPGTGNGYTF.

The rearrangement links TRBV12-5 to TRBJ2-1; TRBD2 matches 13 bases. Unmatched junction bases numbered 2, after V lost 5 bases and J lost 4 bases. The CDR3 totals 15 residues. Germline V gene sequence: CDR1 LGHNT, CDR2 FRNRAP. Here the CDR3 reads CASGQLAGGYNEQFF. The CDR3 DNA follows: TGTGCTAGTGGTCAACTAGCGGGGGGGTACAATGAGCAGTTCTTC.

CDR3 amino acids: CASSIMTGDERYGYTF. In DNA form, the CDR3 reads TGTGCCAGCAGCATTATGACAGGGGATGAGCGCTATGGCTACACCTTC. The genes are TRBV21-1 and TRBJ1-2; the table assigns TRBD1, which was not confirmed against the DNA. TRBV21-1 is tagged as a pseudogene. The CDR3 is 16 residues long.

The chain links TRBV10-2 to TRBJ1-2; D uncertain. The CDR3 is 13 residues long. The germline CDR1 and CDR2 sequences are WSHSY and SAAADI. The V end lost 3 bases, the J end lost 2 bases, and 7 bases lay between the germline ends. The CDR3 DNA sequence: TGCGCCAGCAGTGACCTAAGGAACTATGGCTACACCTTC. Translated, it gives CASSDLRNYGYTF.

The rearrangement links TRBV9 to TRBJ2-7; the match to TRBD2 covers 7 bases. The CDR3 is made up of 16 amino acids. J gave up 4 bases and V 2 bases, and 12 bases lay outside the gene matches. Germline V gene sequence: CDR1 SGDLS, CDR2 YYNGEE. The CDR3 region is CASSVREGSGPYEQYF. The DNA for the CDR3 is TGTGCCAGCAGCGTGAGGGAGGGCTCCGGGCCTTACGAGCAGTACTTC.